This T cell receptor beta chain originates from a study of CD8 T cells in ankylosing spondylitis. Notes on the study in general: Seemingly distinctive of ankylosing spondylitis blood was a TCR beta motif formed by eight highly homologous variants. Clones that were linked to disease were CD8+ and were relatively rare in peripheral blood. Disease-linked clones reportedly showed significant enrichment in matched ankylosing spondylitis synovial fluid.

This clonotype was detected many times. Its antigen is unknown. Trimming left V 3 bases short and J 1 base short, with 22 bases between. This CDR3 has 18 residues. Germline CDR1 and CDR2: SGDLS and YYNGEE. Scientists made TCR beta libraries using quantitative 5'-RACE with molecular barcodes. One entry per CDR3 protein results from TCRdb running MiXCR on the 5' RACE reads. The sample shows tens of thousands of distinct CDR3 sequences, just over 2.5% of them seen only once. The V and J genes are TRBV9 and TRBJ2-5; D possibly uses TRBD1 or TRBD2 (5 bases each). The specimen sequenced was blood, either unsorted or a sorted T cell fraction (not recorded which). This sequence was found in a female donor with ankylosing spondylitis or in good health (not recorded which). CDR3 DNA: TGTGCCAGCAGCGGTACCGTTCGGACGGGACGGCTCCAAGAGACCCAGTACTTC. Translating gives CASSGTVRTGRLQETQYF.